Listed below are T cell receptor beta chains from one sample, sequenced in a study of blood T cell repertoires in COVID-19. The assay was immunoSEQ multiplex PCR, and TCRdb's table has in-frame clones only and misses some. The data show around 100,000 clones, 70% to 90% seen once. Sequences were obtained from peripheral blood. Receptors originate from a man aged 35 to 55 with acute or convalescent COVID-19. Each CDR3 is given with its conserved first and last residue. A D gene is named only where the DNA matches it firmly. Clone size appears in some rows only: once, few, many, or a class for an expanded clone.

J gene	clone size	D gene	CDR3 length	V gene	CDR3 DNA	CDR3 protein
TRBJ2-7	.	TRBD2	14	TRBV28	TGTGCCAGCAGGGAGAGCGGGATCTCCTACGAGCAGTACTTC	CASRESGISYEQYF
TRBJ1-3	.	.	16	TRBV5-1	TGCGCCAGCAGCTTGGAAGGGACTCGGACTGGAAACACCATATATTTT	CASSLEGTRTGNTIYF
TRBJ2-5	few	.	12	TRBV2	TGTGCCAGCAGTCCTATTGTGGAGACCCAGTACTTC	CASSPIVETQYF
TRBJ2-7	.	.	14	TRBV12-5	TGTGCTAGTGGTTTGAGCCAGGTTTGGTACGAGCAGTACTTC	CASGLSQVWYEQYF
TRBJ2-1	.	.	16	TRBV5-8	TGTGCCAGCAGCTTGGGCGCGATCCGTTCCTACAATGAGCAGTTCTTC	CASSLGAIRSYNEQFF
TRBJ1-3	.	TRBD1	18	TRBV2	TGTGCCAGCAGTGGAAGGACAGGTTTTACCTCCTCTGGAAACACCATATATTTT	CASSGRTGFTSSGNTIYF
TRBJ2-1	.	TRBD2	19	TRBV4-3	TGCGCCAGCAGCCAAGCGGGACCCCCGGGACTAAGGGATTACAATGAGCAGTTCTTC	CASSQAGPPGLRDYNEQFF
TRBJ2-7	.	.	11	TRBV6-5	TGTGCCAGCAGCTGGTCAGGCGAGCAGTACTTC	CASSWSGEQYF
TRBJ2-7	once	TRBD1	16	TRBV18	TGTGCCAGCTCTCGAGACAGGGGCCCGACCCTTTACGAGCAGTACTTC	CASSRDRGPTLYEQYF
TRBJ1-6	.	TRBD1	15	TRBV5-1	TGCGCCAGCAGCTTGGGGACAGGGAATAATTCACCCCTCCACTTT	CASSLGTGNNSPLHF
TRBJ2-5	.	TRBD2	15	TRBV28	TGTGCCAGCACCGCGGGAGGGGCGGACCAAGAGACCCAGTACTTC	CASTAGGADQETQYF
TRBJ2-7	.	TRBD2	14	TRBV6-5	TGTGCCAGCAGGGCCCCGCGGGAGGCAGTCGAGCAGTACTTC	CASRAPREAVEQYF
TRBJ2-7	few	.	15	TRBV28	TGTGCCAGCAGTCCCGGGGACATCCGTTCATACGAGCAGTACTTC	CASSPGDIRSYEQYF
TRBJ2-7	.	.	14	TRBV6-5	TGTGCCAGCAGTTACAGGGGCAGCTCCTACGAGCAGTACTTC	CASSYRGSSYEQYF
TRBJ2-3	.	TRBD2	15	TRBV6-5	TGTGCCAGCAGCCCCCGGGGAGGGCCCACAGATACGCAGTATTTT	CASSPRGGPTDTQYF
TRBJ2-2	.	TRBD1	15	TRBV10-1	TGCGCCAGCAGTCCCCGGACAGGGGGAACCGGGGAGCTGTTTTTT	CASSPRTGGTGELFF
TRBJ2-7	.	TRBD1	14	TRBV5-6	TGTGCCAGCAGCTTCTGGGACAGGGTGTACGAGCAGTACTTC	CASSFWDRVYEQYF
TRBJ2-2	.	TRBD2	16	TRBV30	TGTGCCTTGGACGGACTAGCGGGAGGGCCCACCGGGGAGCTGTTTTTT	CALDGLAGGPTGELFF
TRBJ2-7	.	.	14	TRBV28	TGTGCCAGCAGTTTCTGGCAGGGATCCTACGAGCAGTACTTC	CASSFWQGSYEQYF
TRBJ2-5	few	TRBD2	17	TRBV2	TGTGCCAGCAGTGAGGGGACTAGCGGGAGAGCTTGGGAGACCCAGTACTTC	CASSEGTSGRAWETQYF
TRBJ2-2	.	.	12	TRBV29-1	TGCAGCGTTGGGAGGCCAGGCGGGGAGCTGTTTTTT	CSVGRPGGELFF
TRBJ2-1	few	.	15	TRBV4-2	TGTGCCAGCAGCCCACCGGAGGTGATCTACAATGAGCAGTTCTTC	CASSPPEVIYNEQFF
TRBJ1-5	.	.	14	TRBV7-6	TGTGCCAGCAGCTTAGAAGGGGGCAATCAGCCCCAGCATTTT	CASSLEGGNQPQHF
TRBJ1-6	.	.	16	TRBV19	TGTGCCAGTAGTATAGGAGCGGCAGTCTATAATTCACCCCTCCACTTT	CASSIGAAVYNSPLHF
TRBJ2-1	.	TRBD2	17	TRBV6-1	TGTGCCAGCAGTGAAGAACTAGCGGGCTTCTCCTACAATGAGCAGTTCTTC	CASSEELAGFSYNEQFF
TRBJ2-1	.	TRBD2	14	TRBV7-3	TGTGCCAGCAGCCCCGGGGCGGGGGACAATGAGCAGTTCTTC	CASSPGAGDNEQFF
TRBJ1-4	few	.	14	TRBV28	TGTGCCAGCAGTCCCGGGACACTACAAGAAAAACTGTTTTTT	CASSPGTLQEKLFF
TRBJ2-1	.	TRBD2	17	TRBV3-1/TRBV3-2	TGTGCCAGCAGCCAAGATCTCGCTAGCGGGTTTTACAATGAGCAGTTCTTC	CASSQDLASGFYNEQFF
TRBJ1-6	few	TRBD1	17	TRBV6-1	TGTGCCAGCAGTGGGGCGACAGGGGGCGCCGGTAATTCACCCCTCCACTTT	CASSGATGGAGNSPLHF
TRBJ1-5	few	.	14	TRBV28	TGTGCCAGCAGTTTCCCCCTTAGCAATCAGCCCCAGCATTTT	CASSFPLSNQPQHF
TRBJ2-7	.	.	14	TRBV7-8	TGTGCCAGCAGTTTTACGACAGGTCCGTACGAGCAGTACTTC	CASSFTTGPYEQYF
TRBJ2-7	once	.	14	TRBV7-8	TGTGCCAGCAGCACTGCCTCTCGCGTTTACGAGCAGTACTTC	CASSTASRVYEQYF
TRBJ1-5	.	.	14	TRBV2	TGTGCCAGCAGGGGCAGGGTCAGCAATCAACCCCAGCATTTT	CASRGRVSNQPQHF
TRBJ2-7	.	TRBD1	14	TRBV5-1	TGCGCCAGCAGCGCGGGACAGGGGGCCTACGAGCAGTACTTC	CASSAGQGAYEQYF
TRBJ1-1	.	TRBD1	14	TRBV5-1	TGCGCCAGCAGCTTAGACAGGGCCATGACTGAAGCTTTCTTT	CASSLDRAMTEAFF
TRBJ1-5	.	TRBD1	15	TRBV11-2	TGTGCCAGCAGCCGAGACAGGGCGAGCAATCAGCCCCAGCATTTT	CASSRDRASNQPQHF
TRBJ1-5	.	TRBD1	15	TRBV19	TGTGCCAGTAGTCAGTCCAGGGGGCTGGGTCAGCCCCAGCATTTT	CASSQSRGLGQPQHF
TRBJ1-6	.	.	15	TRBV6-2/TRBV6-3	TGTGCCAGCAGCCTACCTGTAGCTGGGAATTCACCCCTCCACTTT	CASSLPVAGNSPLHF
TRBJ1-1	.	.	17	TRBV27	TGTGCCAGCAGTTTACGACTGGGGGCGTCGGGGGGGGCTGAAGCTTTCTTT	CASSLRLGASGGAEAFF
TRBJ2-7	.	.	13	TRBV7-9	TGTGCCAGCAGCTCAACAGGGGGGGACGAGCAGTACTTC	CASSSTGGDEQYF
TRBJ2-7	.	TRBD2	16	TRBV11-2	TGTGCCAGCAGCCCCCGCGGCGGGGCGGGGGGGCCCGAGCAGTACTTC	CASSPRGGAGGPEQYF
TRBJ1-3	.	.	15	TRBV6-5	TGTGCCAGCAGTTACACGCCGTCGTTCGGGGGAGCCATATATTTT	CASSYTPSFGGAIYF
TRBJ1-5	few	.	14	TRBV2	TGTGCCAGCGAGGGAATGGTGCGCAATCAGCCCCAGCATTTT	CASEGMVRNQPQHF
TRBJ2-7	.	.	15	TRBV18	TGTGCCAGCTCACAAGGACAGGGAGGGGCCTACGAGCAGTACTTC	CASSQGQGGAYEQYF